These T cell receptor beta chains were read from a single sample in a study of shared clonotypes between healthy human individuals. Using immunoSEQ multiplex PCR, the repertoire was profiled, and TCRdb retains in-frame clones only, with some absent. The data contain 1.6 million or so clones, roughly 98.5% of them singletons. The sequenced sample consisted of naive CD4+ T cells sorted from blood. These receptors all come from a young man in good health. The CDR3 runs from the conserved cysteine through the conserved F or W. The D gene is left open where the match is weak.

D: .
J: TRBJ2-2
V: TRBV14
DNA: TGTGCCAGCAGCCGACCAGGCGGACAGTTCGTCGGGGAGCTGTTTTTT
CDR3: CASSRPGGQFVGELFF

D: .
J: TRBJ2-7
V: TRBV6-1
DNA: TGTGCCAGCAGTGAAAGTCCACAGGGCTACGAGCAGTACTTC
CDR3: CASSESPQGYEQYF

D: TRBD2
J: TRBJ2-7
V: TRBV27
DNA: TGTGCCAGCAGTAAAGGACTAGCGGGTCTCTACGAGCAGTACTTC
CDR3: CASSKGLAGLYEQYF

D: TRBD1
J: TRBJ1-2
V: TRBV7-9
DNA: TGTGCCAGCACCCCGACAGGGAACTATGGCTACACCTTC
CDR3: CASTPTGNYGYTF

D: .
J: TRBJ2-1
V: TRBV27
DNA: TGTGCCAGCAGTGAGAGTCGGGGCGGTGAGCAGTTCTTC
CDR3: CASSESRGGEQFF

D: TRBD1
J: TRBJ2-7
V: TRBV27
DNA: TGTGCCAGCAGTAGGGACAGGGGACTCTCCTACGAGCAGTACTTC
CDR3: CASSRDRGLSYEQYF

D: .
J: TRBJ2-2
V: TRBV5-6
DNA: TGTGCCAGCAGCTTAGTAGGCGGGACCACCGGGGAGCTGTTTTTT
CDR3: CASSLVGGTTGELFF

D: TRBD1
J: TRBJ2-1
V: TRBV28
DNA: TGTGCCAGCAGTTTATACGCCGGGACAGGGGCAAATGAGCAGTTCTTC
CDR3: CASSLYAGTGANEQFF

D: TRBD1
J: TRBJ2-7
V: TRBV5-1
DNA: TGCGCCAGCAGCTTGGGGGACAGATCCTACGAGCAGTACTTC
CDR3: CASSLGDRSYEQYF

D: TRBD2
J: TRBJ2-2
V: TRBV18
DNA: TGTGCCAGCTCCGGACTAGGGTCCCACACCGGGGAGCTGTTTTTT
CDR3: CASSGLGSHTGELFF

D: TRBD2
J: TRBJ2-5
V: TRBV9
DNA: TGTGCCAGCAGCTCTAGCGGAGGGGAAGAGACCCAGTACTTC
CDR3: CASSSSGGEETQYF

D: .
J: TRBJ2-2
V: TRBV6-6
DNA: TGTGCCAGCAGTGCCGCTTCAGGTTCCCGGGAGCTGTTTTTT
CDR3: CASSAASGSRELFF